This entry lists 11 T cell receptor beta chains sequenced from one sample in a study of naive and memory T cell subsets. Study-level points and caveats: Especially in CD8 cells, naive repertoires contained a few larger clonotypes, possibly CD45RA-re-expressing memory cells.

The beta constant-region primer was an equimolar mix of two oligonucleotides covering TRBC1 and TRBC2. Nested alpha and beta constant-region primers with the SP2 primer drove four PCR rounds on ligated cDNA. A single record per CDR3 protein comes from TCRdb applying MiXCR to the UMI-ligation and nested PCR reads. The sample records over 130,000 distinct CDR3 sequences, approximately 20% being singletons. No antigen is known for these receptors. Sequenced sample: naive CD8+ T cells from blood. The source of these receptors is a human donor in good health.

This clonotype was counted a few times. The rearrangement joins TRBV6-2 or TRBV6-3 to TRBJ1-1; 8 bases fit TRBD1. CDR1 MNHEY and CDR2 SVGEGT come from the germline V gene. The trim removed 7 bases at V and 5 bases at J, leaving 9 bases unmatched. The CDR3 covers 14 residues. The CDR3 loop reads CASTAFDRGTEAFF. The CDR3 DNA reads TGTGCCAGCACCGCCTTCGACAGGGGAACTGAAGCTTTCTTT.

The chain combines TRBV29-1 with TRBJ2-7; a possible D gene is TRBD2 (6 bases). The CDR3 contains 12 residues. The V end was cut by 7 bases, the J end by 2 bases, with 12 bases between. The germline V gene encodes CDR1 SQVTM and CDR2 ANQGSEA. CDR3 in amino acids: CSAGTGTYEQYF. As DNA, the CDR3 is TGCAGCGCCGGGACTGGGACCTACGAGCAGTACTTC.

This chain joins TRBV28 and TRBJ2-5; D uncertain. The CDR3 length is 13 residues. Trimming took 5 bases from V and 5 from J, leaving 12 bases between them. CDR1 MDHEN and CDR2 SYDVKM come from the germline V gene. The chain's CDR3 is CASSRNWRETQYF. CDR3 coding DNA: TGTGCCAGCAGTCGAAATTGGCGGGAGACCCAGTACTTC.

The gene calls are TRBV30 and TRBJ2-1, with TRBD2 matching 8 bases. The CDR3 has 19 amino acids. CDR1 is GTSNPN and CDR2 is SVGIG in the germline V gene (reference sequence). With V trimmed by 1 base and J by 8 bases, 22 bases remained unmatched. CDR3 DNA sequence: TGTGCCTGGAGTGGTACTACACCCGAACTAGCGGACAGAGACGATGAGCAGTTCTTC. This translates into CAWSGTTPELADRDDEQFF.

This chain joins TRBV6-5 and TRBJ1-5; D is unresolved. Trimming cost V 6 bases and J 4 bases, with 7 bases left between them. CDR1 and CDR2 (germline): MNHEY, SVGAGI. The CDR3 sequence is 12 residues long. CDR3 bases: TGTGCCAGCAGCCAGAGAAATCAGCCCCAGCATTTT. This codes for CASSQRNQPQHF.

V gene TRBV11-3 combines with J gene TRBJ2-5; D gene ambiguous. This CDR3 is built from 15 residues. Trimming removed 4 bases from V and 5 bases from J, with 17 bases in between. The germline gives CDR1 SGHNT, CDR2 YENEEA. CDR3 DNA sequence: TGTGCCAGCAGCTCAGTAGACGAGGCTGGGGAGACCCAGTACTTC. It specifies CASSSVDEAGETQYF.

The V gene is TRBV6-5, the J gene TRBJ1-1; TRBD1 aligns across 8 bases. The CDR3 has 19 residues. Germline V gene lookup returns CDR1 MNHEY and CDR2 SVGAGI. The V and J ends lost 0 bases and 4 bases, in that order; junction bases with no gene match: 16. The CDR3 here is CASSYSNLMPDRASTEAFF. The DNA for the CDR3 is TGTGCCAGCAGTTACTCGAATCTTATGCCGGACAGGGCCAGCACTGAAGCTTTCTTT.

The sample holds a few counts of this clonotype. The genes are TRBV29-1 and TRBJ2-1; D is unclear. The V end lost 0 bases, the J end lost 4 bases, and 13 bases lay between the germline ends. Germline CDR1 reads SQVTM; CDR2 reads ANQGSEA. The CDR3 extends over 15 amino acids. The CDR3 here is CSVEDLKTIYNEQFF. DNA for the CDR3: TGCAGCGTTGAAGATCTAAAGACCATTTACAATGAGCAGTTCTTC.

The chain joins TRBV28 to TRBJ1-2; maybe TRBD1 (6 bases). The V and J ends lost 6 bases and 6 bases respectively, with 20 bases between them. The CDR3 consists of 15 residues. Germline V CDR1 and CDR2: MDHEN, SYDVKM. The CDR3 bases are TGTGCCAGCAGCCCAACAGGGCCCAACGGGGATGGCTACACCTTC. As protein: CASSPTGPNGDGYTF.

The genes are TRBV5-5 and TRBJ2-1, with 12 bases that match TRBD2. Trimming at V came to 4 bases and at J to 8 bases, leaving 4 bases not matched to a gene. The CDR3 runs to 14 residues. Per the germline V gene, CDR1 is SGHKS and CDR2 is YYEKEE (reference sequence). The CDR3 loop is CASSRLAGDDEQFF. The CDR3 coding sequence is TGTGCCAGCAGCCGACTAGCGGGAGACGATGAGCAGTTCTTC. Drawing the rest from reference TRBV5-5 and TRBJ2-1, the complete variable domain is DAGVTQSPTHLIKTRGQQVTLRCSPISGHKSVSWYQQVLGQGPQFIFQYYEKEERGRGNFPDRFSARQFPNYSSELNVNALLLGDSALYLCASSRLAGDDEQFFGPGTRLTVL.

The rearrangement links TRBV28 to TRBJ1-5, with TRBD1 identical over 7 bases. The CDR3 extends over 23 amino acids. The junction had 28 bases not matched to a gene; V was cut back by 3 bases and J by 2 bases. Germline loops: CDR1 MDHEN, CDR2 SYDVKM. The CDR3 region has the DNA TGTGCCAGCAGTTTGGAGAGCTATTACGGCCTAATTTTCAGGGGGATAGGCAATCAGCCCCAGCATTTT. Its protein is CASSLESYYGLIFRGIGNQPQHF. Variable domain in full (rest from reference TRBV28 and TRBJ1-5): DVKVTQSSRYLVKRTGEKVFLECVQDMDHENMFWYRQDPGLGLRLIYFSYDVKMKEKGDIPEGYSVSREKKERFSLILESASTNQTSMYLCASSLESYYGLIFRGIGNQPQHFGDGTRLSIL.